These 7 T cell receptor beta chains came from one sample sequenced in a study of cytomegalovirus exposure and HLA in healthy donors. 60 Vbeta and 13 Jbeta primers were used in PCR. Clones were read by immunoSEQ multiplex PCR, and TCRdb kept only the in-frame ones, dropping some. Its clone listing holds 150,000 to 200,000 clones. Sequences were obtained from PBMCs. Source of these receptors: a woman aged 18 to 35 in good health and CMV-seropositive.

V is TRBV7-7 and J is TRBJ2-3; 7 positions match TRBD2. J was trimmed by 2 bases and V by 4 bases; bases with no gene match: 6. Germline CDR1 reads SSHAT; CDR2 reads FNYEAQ (reference sequence). The CDR3 totals 15 residues. This CDR3 is CASSSSSGHTDTQYF. The CDR3 DNA reads TGTGCCAGCAGCTCATCTAGCGGACACACAGATACGCAGTATTTT.

Notes on this clone: Mismatch with germline at one junction end may stem from a read error. This rearrangement joins TRBV7-7 to TRBJ2-3, with 7 bases that match TRBD1. This CDR3 comprises 14 residues. Germline V gene data show CDR1 as SSHAT and CDR2 as FNYEAQ (reference sequence). The chain's CDR3 is CASSQRDRSDTQYF. The CDR3 coding sequence is TGTGCTAGCAGCCAACGGGACAGATCAGATACGCAGTATTTT.

This chain uses TRBV15 with TRBJ2-3, with 11 bases identical to TRBD2. The CDR3 consists of 17 residues. The V and J ends lost 3 bases and 3 bases, in that order; junction bases with no gene match: 8. In germline, CDR1 is LNHNV, CDR2 YYDKDF (reference sequence). In DNA, the CDR3 is TGTGCCACCAGCAGCTGGCGTAGCGGGAGGGCTACAGATACGCAGTATTTT. This codes for CATSSWRSGRATDTQYF. Drawing the rest from reference TRBV15 and TRBJ2-3, the complete variable domain is DAMVIQNPRYQVTQFGKPVTLSCSQTLNHNVMYWYQQKSSQAPKLLFHYYDKDFNNEADTPDNFQSRRPNTSFCFLDIRSPGLGDTAMYLCATSSWRSGRATDTQYFGPGTRLTVL.

This chain links TRBV5-1 with TRBJ1-4; TRBD1 might be the D (6 bases). Germline CDR1 and CDR2: SGHRS and YFSETQ. CDR3 length equals 13 residues. Trimming stripped 6 bases from V and 5 bases from J, with 11 bases between. The CDR3 loop is CASKSQGNEKLFF. DNA of the CDR3: TGCGCCAGCAAGTCACAGGGAAATGAAAAACTGTTTTTT.

This chain connects TRBV4-1 to TRBJ2-5, with 9 bases that match TRBD2. Germline V lookup: CDR1 MGHRA, CDR2 YSYEKL. The CDR3 has 16 residues. J was trimmed by 5 bases and V by 0 bases; bases with no gene match: 7. CDR3 DNA sequence: TGCGCCAGCAGCCAAGATGAGCTAGCGGGGAGGGAGACCCAGTACTTC. Encoded protein: CASSQDELAGRETQYF.

The chain carries TRBV7-2 and TRBJ2-2; 7 bases fit TRBD2. This CDR3 contains 14 residues. V gave up 10 bases and J gave up 1 base; unmatched junction bases: 6. Germline CDR1 is SGHTA and CDR2 is FQGNSA. The chain's CDR3 is CAIGGLVNTGELFF. The CDR3 nucleotides read TGTGCCATCGGAGGACTAGTGAACACCGGGGAGCTGTTTTTT.

The chain carries TRBV7-2 and TRBJ1-1; the D gene is possibly TRBD1 (6 bases). Trimming left V 7 bases short and J 0 bases short, with 15 bases between. The CDR3 covers 15 residues. Germline V gives CDR1 SGHTA, CDR2 FQGNSA. The CDR3 reads CASTLMGHLNTEAFF. In DNA form, the CDR3 reads TGTGCCAGCACCCTAATGGGACATCTGAACACTGAAGCTTTCTTT.